Described below is a single T cell receptor beta chain sequence and its context. A much more abundant neighbour one base away suggests this may be a read error. The sample belongs to a study of T cells after yellow fever vaccination. Study at large: Preparation of fractions with low cell numbers was performed using SMART-Seq v4 Ultra Low Input.

This CDR3 has 14 amino acids. Germline CDR1 MNHNS, CDR2 SASEGT. The authors made TCR cDNA by 5'RACE template switching, adding a universal primer site and UMIs. TCRdb re-called the 5' RACE reads through MiXCR, storing one row per CDR3 protein. The sample comprises 110,000 to 150,000 distinct CDR3 sequences, 5% to 8% of which are singletons, and under 0.8% rests with the top ten. This receptor was identified in a man younger than 45 who received the YFV17D yellow fever vaccine. The genes are TRBV6-1 and TRBJ2-2; 7 bases match TRBD1. The sample was CD4+ T cells sorted from PBMCs, taken 10 days after the yellow fever booster vaccination. In DNA form, the CDR3 reads TGTGCCAGCTTCCCGGGACAGAACACCGGGGAGATGTTTTTT. Amino acids: CASFPGQNTGEMFF.